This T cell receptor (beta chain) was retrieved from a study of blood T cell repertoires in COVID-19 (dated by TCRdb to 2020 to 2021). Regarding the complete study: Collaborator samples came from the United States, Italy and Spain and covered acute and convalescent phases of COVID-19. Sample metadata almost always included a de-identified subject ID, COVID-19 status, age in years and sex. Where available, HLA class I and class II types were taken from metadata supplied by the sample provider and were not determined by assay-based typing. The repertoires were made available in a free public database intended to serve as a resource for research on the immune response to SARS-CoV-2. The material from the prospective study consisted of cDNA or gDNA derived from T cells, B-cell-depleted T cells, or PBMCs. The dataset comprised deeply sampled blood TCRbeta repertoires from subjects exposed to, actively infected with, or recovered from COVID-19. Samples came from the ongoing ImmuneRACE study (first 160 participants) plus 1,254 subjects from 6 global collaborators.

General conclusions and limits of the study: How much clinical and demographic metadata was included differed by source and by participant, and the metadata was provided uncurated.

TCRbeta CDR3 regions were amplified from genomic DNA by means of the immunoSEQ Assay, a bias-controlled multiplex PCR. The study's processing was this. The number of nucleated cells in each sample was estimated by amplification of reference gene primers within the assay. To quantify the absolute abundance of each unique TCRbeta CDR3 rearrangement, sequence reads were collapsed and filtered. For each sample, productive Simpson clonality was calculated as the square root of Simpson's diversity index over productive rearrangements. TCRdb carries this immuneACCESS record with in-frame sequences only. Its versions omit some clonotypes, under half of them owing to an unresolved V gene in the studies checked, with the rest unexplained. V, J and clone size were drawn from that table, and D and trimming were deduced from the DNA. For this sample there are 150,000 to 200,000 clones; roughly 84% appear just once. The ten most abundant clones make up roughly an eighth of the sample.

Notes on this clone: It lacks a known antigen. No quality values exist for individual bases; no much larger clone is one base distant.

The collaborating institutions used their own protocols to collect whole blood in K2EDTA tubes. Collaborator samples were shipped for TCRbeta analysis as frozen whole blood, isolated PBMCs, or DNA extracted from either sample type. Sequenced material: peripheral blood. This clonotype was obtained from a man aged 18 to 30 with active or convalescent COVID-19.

The CDR3 reads as follows: CASSYLAGGYNEQFF. The nucleotide sequence reads as follows: TGTGCCAGCTCATACCTAGCGGGAGGGTACAATGAGCAGTTCTTC. The V gene is TRBV18 and the J gene is TRBJ2-1; TRBD2 lines up with 12 middle nucleotides. The CDR3 holds 15 amino acids from the cysteine to the phenylalanine. Of the read, only the CDR3 DNA is kept; its 45 bases are in frame from base 1. The germline V gene encodes CDR1 KGHSH and CDR2 LQKENI. Trimmed from V: 5 bases; trimmed from J: 4 bases; junction bases lacking a gene match: 3.